The source of this T cell receptor (beta chain) is a study of blood T cell repertoires in COVID-19. Original handling: Cell counts per sample came from amplifying reference gene primers. Profiling relied on immunoSEQ multiplex PCR, and the TCRdb table lists in-frame clones only, not all of them. Clone size and the V and J calls come from that table; the DNA yielded D and trimming. This table holds some 250,000 clones, 81% found once. CDR1 and CDR2 (germline): LGHDT, YNNKEL (reference sequence). Between the trimmed V and J ends, which lost 5 bases and 1 base, there was a span of 11 bases. The CDR3 extends over 14 amino acids.

The sequencing sample was made of peripheral blood. The V gene is TRBV3-1 (or the pseudogene TRBV3-2), the J gene TRBJ1-1; perhaps TRBD1 as D (5 bases). This sequence was found in a woman between 55 and 75 years old with active or convalescent COVID-19. The CDR3: CASSTPGGNTEAFF. CDR3 bases: TGTGCCAGCAGCACCCCGGGGGGGAACACTGAAGCTTTCTTT.